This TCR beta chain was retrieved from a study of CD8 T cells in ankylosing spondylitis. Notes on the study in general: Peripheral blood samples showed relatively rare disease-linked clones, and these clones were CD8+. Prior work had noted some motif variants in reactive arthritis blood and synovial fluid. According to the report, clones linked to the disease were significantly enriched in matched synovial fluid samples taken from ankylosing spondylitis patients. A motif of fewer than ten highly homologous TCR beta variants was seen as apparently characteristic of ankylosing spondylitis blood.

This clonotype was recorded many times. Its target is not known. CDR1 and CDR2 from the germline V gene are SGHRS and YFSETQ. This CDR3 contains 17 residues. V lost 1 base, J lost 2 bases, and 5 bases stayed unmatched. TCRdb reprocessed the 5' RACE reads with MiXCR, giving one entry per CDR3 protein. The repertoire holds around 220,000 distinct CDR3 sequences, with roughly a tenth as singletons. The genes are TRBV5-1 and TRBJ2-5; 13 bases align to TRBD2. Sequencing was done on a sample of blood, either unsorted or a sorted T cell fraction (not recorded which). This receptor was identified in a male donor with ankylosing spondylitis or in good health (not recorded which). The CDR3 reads CASSLKLAGGIQETQYF. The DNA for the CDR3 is TGCGCCAGCAGCTTGAAACTAGCGGGGGGGATTCAAGAGACCCAGTACTTC.